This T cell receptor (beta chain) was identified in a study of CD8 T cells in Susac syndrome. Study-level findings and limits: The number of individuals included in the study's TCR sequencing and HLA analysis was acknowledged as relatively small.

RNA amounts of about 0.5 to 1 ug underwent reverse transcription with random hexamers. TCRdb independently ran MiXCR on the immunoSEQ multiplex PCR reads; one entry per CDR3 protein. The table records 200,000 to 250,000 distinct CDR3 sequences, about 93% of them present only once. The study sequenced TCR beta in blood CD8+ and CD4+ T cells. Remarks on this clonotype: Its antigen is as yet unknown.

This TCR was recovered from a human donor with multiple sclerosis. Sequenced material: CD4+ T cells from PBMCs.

CDR3 DNA: TGTGCCAGCAGTGGCGAGAGGTATGGCTACACCTTC. The encoded protein is CASSGERYGYTF. This chain links TRBV6-1 with TRBJ1-2, with no clear D. Germline V gene sequence: CDR1 MNHNS, CDR2 SASEGT. Trimming removed 4 bases from V and 5 bases from J, with 8 bases in between. The CDR3 has 12 residues.